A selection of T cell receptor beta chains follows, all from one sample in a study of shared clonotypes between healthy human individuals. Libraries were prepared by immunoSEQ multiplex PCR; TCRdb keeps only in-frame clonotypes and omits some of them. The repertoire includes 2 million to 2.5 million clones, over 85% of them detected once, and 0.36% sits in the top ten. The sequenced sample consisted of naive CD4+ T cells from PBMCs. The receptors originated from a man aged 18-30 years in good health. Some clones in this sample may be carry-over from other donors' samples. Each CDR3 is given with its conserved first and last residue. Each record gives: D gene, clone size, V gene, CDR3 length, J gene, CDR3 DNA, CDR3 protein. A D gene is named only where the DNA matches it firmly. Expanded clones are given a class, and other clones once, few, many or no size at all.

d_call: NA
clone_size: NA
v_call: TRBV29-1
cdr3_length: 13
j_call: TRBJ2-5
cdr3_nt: TGCAGCGTTGAACCAGGGGAGAGGGAGACCCAGTACTTC
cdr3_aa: CSVEPGERETQYF

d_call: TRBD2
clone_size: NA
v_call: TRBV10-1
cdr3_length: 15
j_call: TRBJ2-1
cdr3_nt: TGCGCCAGCAGTGATGCTAGCGGGAGGGTGGATGAGCAGTTCTTC
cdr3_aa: CASSDASGRVDEQFF

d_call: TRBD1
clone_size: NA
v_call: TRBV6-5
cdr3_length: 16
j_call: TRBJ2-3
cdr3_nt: TGTGCCAGCAGTTACTCCGGGACAGGGAGCACAGATACGCAGTATTTT
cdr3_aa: CASSYSGTGSTDTQYF

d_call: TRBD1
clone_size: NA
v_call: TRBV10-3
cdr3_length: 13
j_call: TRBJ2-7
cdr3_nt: TGTGCCACCAAACAGGGGGGAGGCGACGAGCAGTACTTC
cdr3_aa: CATKQGGGDEQYF

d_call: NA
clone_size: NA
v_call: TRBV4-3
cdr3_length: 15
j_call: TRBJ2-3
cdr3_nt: TGCGCCAGCAGACAGTCACCCCGAACCACAGATACGCAGTATTTT
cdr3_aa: CASRQSPRTTDTQYF

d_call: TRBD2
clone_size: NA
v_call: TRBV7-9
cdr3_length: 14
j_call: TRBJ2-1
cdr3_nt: TGTGCCAGCACGCGGGAGAACAACTACAATGAGCAGTTCTTC
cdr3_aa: CASTRENNYNEQFF

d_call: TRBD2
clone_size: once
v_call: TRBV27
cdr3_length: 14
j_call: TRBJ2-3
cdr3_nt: TGTGCCAGCAGTCGAGCGGGAGTGACAGATACGCAGTATTTT
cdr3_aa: CASSRAGVTDTQYF

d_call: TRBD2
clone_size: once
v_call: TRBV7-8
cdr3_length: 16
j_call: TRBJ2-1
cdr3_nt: TGTGCCAGCAGCTTACTTAACCGGGAGGTCTACAATGAGCAGTTCTTC
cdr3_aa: CASSLLNREVYNEQFF

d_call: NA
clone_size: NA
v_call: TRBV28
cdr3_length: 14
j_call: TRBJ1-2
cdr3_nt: TGTGCCAGCAGTAGATCGGACAGATACTATGGCTACACCTTC
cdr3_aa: CASSRSDRYYGYTF

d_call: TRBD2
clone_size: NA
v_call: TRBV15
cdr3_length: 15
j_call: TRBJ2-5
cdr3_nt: TGTGCCACCAGCAGAGGACTAGCGGCCTCAGGGACCCAGTACTTC
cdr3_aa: CATSRGLAASGTQYF

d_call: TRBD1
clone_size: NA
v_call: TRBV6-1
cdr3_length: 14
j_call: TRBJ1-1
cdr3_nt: TGTGCCAGCAGTGACACAGGGGGGAACACTGAAGCTTTCTTT
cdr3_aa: CASSDTGGNTEAFF

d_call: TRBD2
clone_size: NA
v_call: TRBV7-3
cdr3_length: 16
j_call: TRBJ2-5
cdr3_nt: TGTGCCAGCAGCGGTGGGACTAGCGGAACCCAAGAGACCCAGTACTTC
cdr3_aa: CASSGGTSGTQETQYF

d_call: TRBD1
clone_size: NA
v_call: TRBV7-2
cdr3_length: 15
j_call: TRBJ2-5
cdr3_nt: TGTGCCAGCAGCTTAAGGACAGGGCTTGGGGAGACCCAGTACTTC
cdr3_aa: CASSLRTGLGETQYF

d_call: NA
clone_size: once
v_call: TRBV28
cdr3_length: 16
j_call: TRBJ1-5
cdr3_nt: TGTGCCAGCGATACTCCCGACGGGTATAGCAATCAGCCCCAGCATTTT
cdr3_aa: CASDTPDGYSNQPQHF

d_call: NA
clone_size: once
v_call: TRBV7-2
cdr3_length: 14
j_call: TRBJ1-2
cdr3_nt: TGTGCCAGCACCAGACCAGGGGATTACTATGGCTACACCTTC
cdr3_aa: CASTRPGDYYGYTF

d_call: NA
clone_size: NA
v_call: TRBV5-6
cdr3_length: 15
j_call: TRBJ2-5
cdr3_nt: TGTGCCAGCAGCTCGCTCGGGTCGTACCAAGAGACCCAGTACTTC
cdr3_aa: CASSSLGSYQETQYF

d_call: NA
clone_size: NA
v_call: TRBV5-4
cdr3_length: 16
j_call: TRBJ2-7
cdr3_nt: TGTGCCAGCAGCCCCCTCGTTGCGGGCTATGCCTACGAGCAGTACTTC
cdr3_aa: CASSPLVAGYAYEQYF

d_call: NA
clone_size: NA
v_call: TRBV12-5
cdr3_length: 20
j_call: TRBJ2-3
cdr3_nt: TGTGCTAGTGGTTTTGAATCTCACCGGGACCGCTTTCGTAACACAGATACGCAGTATTTT
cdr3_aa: CASGFESHRDRFRNTDTQYF

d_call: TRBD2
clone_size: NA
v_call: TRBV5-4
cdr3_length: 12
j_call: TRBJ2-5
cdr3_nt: TGTGCCACCAACTCTCGGGAGGGTTCCCAGTACTTC
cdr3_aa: CATNSREGSQYF

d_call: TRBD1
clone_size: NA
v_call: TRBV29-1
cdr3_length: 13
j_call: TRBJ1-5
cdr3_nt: TGCAGCGTTGGGACAGGGTTTGGTCAGCCCCAGCATTTT
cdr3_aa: CSVGTGFGQPQHF

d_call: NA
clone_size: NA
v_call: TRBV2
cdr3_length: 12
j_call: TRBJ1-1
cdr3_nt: TGTGCCAGCGGACGTACCCCTACCGAAGCTTTCTTT
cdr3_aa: CASGRTPTEAFF

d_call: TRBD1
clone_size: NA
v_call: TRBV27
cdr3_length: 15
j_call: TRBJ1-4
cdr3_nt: TGTGCCAGCCGGGACAGGGGGCTGTCTAATGAAAAACTGTTTTTT
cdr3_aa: CASRDRGLSNEKLFF

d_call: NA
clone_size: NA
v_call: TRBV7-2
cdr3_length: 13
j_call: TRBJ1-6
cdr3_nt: TGTGCCAGCAGCTTTGCCGCCAATTCACCCCTCCACTTT
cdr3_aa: CASSFAANSPLHF

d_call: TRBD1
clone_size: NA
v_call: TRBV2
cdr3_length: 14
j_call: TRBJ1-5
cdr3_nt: TGTGCCCGCGAAGGACAGGGACTCAATCAGCCCCAGCATTTT
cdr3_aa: CAREGQGLNQPQHF

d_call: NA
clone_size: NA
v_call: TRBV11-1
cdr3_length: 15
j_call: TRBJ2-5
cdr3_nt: TGTGCCAGCAGCACCCCGTACAGGGTGGGAGAGACCCAGTACTTC
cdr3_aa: CASSTPYRVGETQYF

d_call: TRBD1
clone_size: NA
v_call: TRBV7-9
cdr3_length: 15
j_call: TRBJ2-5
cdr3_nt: TGTGCCAGCAGCCGAGGGACAGGGGGTTCGGAGACCCAGTACTTC
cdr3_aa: CASSRGTGGSETQYF

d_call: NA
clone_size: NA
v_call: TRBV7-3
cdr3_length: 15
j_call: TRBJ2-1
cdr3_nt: TGTGCCAGCAGCTTAATCGGGGGTTCCTACAATGAGCAGTTCTTC
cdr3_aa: CASSLIGGSYNEQFF

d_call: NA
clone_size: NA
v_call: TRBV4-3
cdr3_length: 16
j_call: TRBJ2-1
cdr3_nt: TGCGCCAGCAGCCCTGGGTTACTAGCAGAGTACAATGAGCAGTTCTTC
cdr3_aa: CASSPGLLAEYNEQFF

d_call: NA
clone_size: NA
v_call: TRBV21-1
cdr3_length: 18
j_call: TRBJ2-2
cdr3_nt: TGTGCCAGCAGCATTACGTGGTCTGGTTCGGCGAACACCGGGGAGCTGTTTTTT
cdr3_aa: CASSITWSGSANTGELFF

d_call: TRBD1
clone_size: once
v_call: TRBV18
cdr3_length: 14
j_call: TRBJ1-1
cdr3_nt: TGTGCCAGCTCACCCCGCGGACAGGATAATGAAGCTTTCTTT
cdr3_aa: CASSPRGQDNEAFF

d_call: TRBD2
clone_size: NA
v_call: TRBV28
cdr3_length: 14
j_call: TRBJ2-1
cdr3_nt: TGTGCCAGCAACGGACTAGCGTTATACAATGAGCAGTTCTTC
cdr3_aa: CASNGLALYNEQFF

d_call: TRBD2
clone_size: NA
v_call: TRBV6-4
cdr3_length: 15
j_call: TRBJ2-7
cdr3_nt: TGTGCCAGCAGTGTCCGGAGCGGGAGGGGATACGAGCAGTACTTC
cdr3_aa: CASSVRSGRGYEQYF

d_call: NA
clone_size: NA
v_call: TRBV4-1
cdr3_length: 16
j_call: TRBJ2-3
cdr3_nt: TGCGCCAGCAGCCAAGCACGGCTGGTAGGAGTAGATACGCAGTATTTT
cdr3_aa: CASSQARLVGVDTQYF

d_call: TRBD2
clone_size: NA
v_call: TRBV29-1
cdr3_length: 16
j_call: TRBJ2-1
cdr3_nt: TGCAGCGTTTTAAAACCGGGACTAGCGGGAAGTTATGAGCAGTTCTTC
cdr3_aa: CSVLKPGLAGSYEQFF

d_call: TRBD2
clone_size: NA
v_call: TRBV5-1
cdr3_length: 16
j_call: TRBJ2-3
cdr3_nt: TGCGCCAGCAGCTTGGCCAGTAGCGGGAGGTCGGATACGCAGTATTTT
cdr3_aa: CASSLASSGRSDTQYF

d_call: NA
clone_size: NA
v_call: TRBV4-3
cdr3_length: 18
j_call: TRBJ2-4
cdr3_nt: TGCGCCAGCAGCCATTCCTCGGGGCAGAGTCTAGCCAAAAACATTCAGTACTTC
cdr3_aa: CASSHSSGQSLAKNIQYF

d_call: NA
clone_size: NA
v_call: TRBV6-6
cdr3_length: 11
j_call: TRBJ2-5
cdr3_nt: TGTGCCAGCAGAAGGGGTGAGACCCAGTACTTC
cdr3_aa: CASRRGETQYF

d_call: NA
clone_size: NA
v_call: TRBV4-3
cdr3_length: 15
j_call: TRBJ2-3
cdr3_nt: TGCGCCAGCAGCCAGGGGGGGCTTAACTCCGATACGCAGTATTTT
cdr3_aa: CASSQGGLNSDTQYF

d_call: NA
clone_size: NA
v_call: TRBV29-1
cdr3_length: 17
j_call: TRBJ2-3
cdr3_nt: TGCAGCGTTGAGGCTAGACGGACTCTCTTTAGCACAGATACGCAGTATTTT
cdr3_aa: CSVEARRTLFSTDTQYF

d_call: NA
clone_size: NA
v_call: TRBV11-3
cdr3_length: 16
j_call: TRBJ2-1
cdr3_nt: TGTGCCAGCAGTCCAGGACGGATGAGCTCCTACAATGAGCAGTTCTTC
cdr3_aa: CASSPGRMSSYNEQFF

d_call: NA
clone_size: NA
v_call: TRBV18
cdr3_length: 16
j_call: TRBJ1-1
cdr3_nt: TGTGCCAGCACAAAAAACATGATGGGGACCAACACTGAAGCTTTCTTT
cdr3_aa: CASTKNMMGTNTEAFF

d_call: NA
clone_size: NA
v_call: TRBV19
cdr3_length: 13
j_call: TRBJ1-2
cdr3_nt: TGTGCCAGTAGTATCCGGGCTAACTATGGCTACACCTTC
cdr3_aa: CASSIRANYGYTF

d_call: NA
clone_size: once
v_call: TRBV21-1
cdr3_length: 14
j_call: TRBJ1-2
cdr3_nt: TGTGCCAGCAGCAAGACAGGAGAACACTATGGCTACACCTTC
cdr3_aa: CASSKTGEHYGYTF

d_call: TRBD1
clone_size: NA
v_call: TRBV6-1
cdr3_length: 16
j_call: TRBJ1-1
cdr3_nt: TGTGCCAGCAGTGACCGAAGGACAGGGTGGCAAACTGAAGCTTTCTTT
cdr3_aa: CASSDRRTGWQTEAFF

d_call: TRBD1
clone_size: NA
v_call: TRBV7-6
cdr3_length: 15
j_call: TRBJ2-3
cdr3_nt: TGTGCCAGCAGCTTAGCGGACAGGGTCTCAGATACGCAGTATTTT
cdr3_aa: CASSLADRVSDTQYF

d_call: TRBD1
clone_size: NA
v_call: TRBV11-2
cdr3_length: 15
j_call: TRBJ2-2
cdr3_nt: TGTGCCAGCAGCTTACCGGGACAGGGGACCGGGGAGCTGTTTTTT
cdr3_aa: CASSLPGQGTGELFF

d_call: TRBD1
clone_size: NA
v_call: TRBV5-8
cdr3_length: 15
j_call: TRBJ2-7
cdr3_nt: TGTGCCAGCAGCTTTCAGGGGGCGCTGGGTCACGAGCAGTACTTC
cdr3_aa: CASSFQGALGHEQYF

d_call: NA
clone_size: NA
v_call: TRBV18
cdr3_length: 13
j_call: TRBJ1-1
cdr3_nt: TGTGCCAGCTCCCTCGGGGTAAACACTGAAGCTTTCTTT
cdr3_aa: CASSLGVNTEAFF

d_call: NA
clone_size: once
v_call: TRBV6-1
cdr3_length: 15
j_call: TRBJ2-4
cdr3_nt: TGTGCCAGCAGTGAAAGCGGGCAGGGGAGGAACATTCAGTACTTC
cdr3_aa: CASSESGQGRNIQYF

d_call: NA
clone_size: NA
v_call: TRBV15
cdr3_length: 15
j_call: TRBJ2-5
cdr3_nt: TGTGCCACCAGCAGAGATCGGGCGAAGCAAGAGACCCAGTACTTC
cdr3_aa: CATSRDRAKQETQYF

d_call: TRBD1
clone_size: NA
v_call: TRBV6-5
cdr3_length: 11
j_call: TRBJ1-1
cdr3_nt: TGTGCCAGCGAGAGGGGGCCTGAAGCTTTCTTT
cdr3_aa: CASERGPEAFF

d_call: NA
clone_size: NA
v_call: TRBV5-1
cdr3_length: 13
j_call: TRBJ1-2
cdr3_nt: TGCGCCAGCAGCTTGGCCCTAGGGGAGGGCTACACCTTC
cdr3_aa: CASSLALGEGYTF

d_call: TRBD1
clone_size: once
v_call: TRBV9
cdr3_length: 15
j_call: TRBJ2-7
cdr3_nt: TGTGCCAGCAGCACCCAGGGGGGACAGGGTGTCGAGCAGTACTTC
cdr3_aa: CASSTQGGQGVEQYF

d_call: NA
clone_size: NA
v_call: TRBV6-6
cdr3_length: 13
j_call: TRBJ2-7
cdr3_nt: TGTGCCAGCAGCCCCCAACCGACCTACGAGCAGTACTTC
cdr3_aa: CASSPQPTYEQYF

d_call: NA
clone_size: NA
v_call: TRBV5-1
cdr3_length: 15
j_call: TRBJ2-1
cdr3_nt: TGCGCCAGCAGCTTATTACAGAGGTCCTACAATGAGCAGTTCTTC
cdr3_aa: CASSLLQRSYNEQFF

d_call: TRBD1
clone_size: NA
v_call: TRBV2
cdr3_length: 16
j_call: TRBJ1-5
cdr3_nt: TGTGCCAGCAGTCTCCAAGTTCGACAGGGAGGTCAGCCCCAGCATTTT
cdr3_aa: CASSLQVRQGGQPQHF

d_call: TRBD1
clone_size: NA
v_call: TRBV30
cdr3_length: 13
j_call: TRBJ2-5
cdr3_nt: TGTGCCTGGGAAGGACAGGGAGGTCAGACCCAGTACTTC
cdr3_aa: CAWEGQGGQTQYF

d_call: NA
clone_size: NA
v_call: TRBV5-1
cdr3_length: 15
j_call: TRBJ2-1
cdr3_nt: TGCGCCAGCAGCTTGGTACCGGACTTCTACAATGAGCAGTTCTTC
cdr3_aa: CASSLVPDFYNEQFF

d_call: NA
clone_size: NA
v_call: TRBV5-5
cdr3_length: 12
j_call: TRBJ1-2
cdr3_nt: TGTGCCAGCAGCTTTTCCCAGGGGGGCTACACCTTC
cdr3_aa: CASSFSQGGYTF